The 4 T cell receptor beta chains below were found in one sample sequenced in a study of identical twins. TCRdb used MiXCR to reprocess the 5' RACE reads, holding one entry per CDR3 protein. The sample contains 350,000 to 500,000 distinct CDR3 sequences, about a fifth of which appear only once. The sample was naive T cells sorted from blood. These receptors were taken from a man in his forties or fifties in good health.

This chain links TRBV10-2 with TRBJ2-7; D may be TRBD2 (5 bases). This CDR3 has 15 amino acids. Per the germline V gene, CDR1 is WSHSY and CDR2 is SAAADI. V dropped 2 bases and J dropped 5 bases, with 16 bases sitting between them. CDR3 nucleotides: TGCGCCAGCAGTGAGAGGCGGGTCGGCTCGGACGAGCAGTACTTC. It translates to CASSERRVGSDEQYF.

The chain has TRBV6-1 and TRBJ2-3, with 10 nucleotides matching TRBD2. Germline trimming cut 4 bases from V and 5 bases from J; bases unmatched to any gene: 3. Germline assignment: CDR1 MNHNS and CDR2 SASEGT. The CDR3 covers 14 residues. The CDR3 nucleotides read TGTGCCAGCAGTGTAGCGGGGGGCCTAGATACGCAGTATTTT. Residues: CASSVAGGLDTQYF.

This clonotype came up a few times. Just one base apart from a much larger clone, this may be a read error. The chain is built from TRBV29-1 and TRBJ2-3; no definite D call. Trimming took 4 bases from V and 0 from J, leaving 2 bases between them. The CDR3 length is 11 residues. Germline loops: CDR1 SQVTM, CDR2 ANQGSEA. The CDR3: CSVGSTDTQYF. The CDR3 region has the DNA TGCAGCGTTGGGAGCACAGATACGCAGTATTTT.

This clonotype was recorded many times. The CDR3 DNA is TGTGCCAGCAGTTTCTTAGCGGGGACCTACGAGCAGTACTTC. As protein: CASSFLAGTYEQYF. The chain carries TRBV12-3 or TRBV12-4 and TRBJ2-7, with 8 bases aligning to TRBD2. This CDR3 comprises 14 residues. V shed 3 bases and J 2 bases; nucleotides not matched to a gene: 3.